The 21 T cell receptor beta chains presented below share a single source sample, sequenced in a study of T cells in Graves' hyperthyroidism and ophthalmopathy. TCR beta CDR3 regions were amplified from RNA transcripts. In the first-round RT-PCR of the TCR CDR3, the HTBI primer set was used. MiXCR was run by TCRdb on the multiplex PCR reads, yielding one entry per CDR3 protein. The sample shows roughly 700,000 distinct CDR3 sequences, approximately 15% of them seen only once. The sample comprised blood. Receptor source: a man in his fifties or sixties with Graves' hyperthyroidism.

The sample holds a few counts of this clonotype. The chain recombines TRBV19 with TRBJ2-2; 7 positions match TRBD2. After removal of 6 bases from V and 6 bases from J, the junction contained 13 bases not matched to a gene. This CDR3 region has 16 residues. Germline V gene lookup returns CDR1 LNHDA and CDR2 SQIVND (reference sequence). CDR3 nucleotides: TGTGCCAGTAGCGCCCCGGGGGGAGGATCGCCCGGGGAGCTGTTTTTT. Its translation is CASSAPGGGSPGELFF.

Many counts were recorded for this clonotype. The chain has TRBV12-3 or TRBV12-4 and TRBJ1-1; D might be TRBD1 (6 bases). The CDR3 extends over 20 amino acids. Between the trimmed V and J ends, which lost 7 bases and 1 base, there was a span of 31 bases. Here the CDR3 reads CASTTPLTGTLFGRNTEAFF. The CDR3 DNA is TGTGCCAGCACTACCCCCCTCACCGGGACACTATTTGGGCGGAACACTGAAGCTTTCTTT.

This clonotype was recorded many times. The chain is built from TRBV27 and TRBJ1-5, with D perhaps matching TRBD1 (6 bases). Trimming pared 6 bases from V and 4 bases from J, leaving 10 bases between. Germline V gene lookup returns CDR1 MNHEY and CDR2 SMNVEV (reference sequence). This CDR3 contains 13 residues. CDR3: CASSDRRNQPQHF. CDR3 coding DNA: TGTGCCAGCAGCGACAGGAGAAATCAGCCCCAGCATTTT.

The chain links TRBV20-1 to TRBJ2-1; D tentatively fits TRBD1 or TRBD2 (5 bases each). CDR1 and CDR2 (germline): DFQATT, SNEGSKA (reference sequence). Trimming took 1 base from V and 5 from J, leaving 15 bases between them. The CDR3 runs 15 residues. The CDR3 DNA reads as TGCAGTGCTAGAGCCGGGACCGCGCCACACAATGAGCAGTTCTTC. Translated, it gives CSARAGTAPHNEQFF.

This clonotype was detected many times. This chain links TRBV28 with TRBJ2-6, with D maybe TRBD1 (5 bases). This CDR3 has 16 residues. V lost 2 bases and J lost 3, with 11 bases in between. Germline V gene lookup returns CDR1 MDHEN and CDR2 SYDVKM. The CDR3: CASSLSRASGANVLTF. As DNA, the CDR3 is TGTGCCAGCAGTTTAAGCAGGGCAAGTGGGGCCAACGTCCTGACTTTC.

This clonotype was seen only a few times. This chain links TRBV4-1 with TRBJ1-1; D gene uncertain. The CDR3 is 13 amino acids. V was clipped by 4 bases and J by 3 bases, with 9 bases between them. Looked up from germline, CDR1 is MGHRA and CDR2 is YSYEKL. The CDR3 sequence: CASSRLPDTEAFF. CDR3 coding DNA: TGCGCCAGCAGCCGACTTCCGGACACTGAAGCTTTCTTT.

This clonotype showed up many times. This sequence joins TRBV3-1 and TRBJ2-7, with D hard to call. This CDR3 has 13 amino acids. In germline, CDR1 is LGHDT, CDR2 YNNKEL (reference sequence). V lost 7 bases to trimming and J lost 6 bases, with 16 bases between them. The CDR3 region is CASTRGLGFEQYF. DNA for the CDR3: TGTGCCAGCACCCGAGGTTTGGGCTTCGAGCAGTACTTC.

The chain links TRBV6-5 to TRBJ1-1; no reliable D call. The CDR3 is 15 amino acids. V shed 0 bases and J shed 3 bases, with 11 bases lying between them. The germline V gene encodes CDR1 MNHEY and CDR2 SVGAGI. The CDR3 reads CASSYSGSRHTEAFF. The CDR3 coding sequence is TGTGCCAGCAGTTACTCGGGGAGTCGGCACACTGAAGCTTTCTTT.

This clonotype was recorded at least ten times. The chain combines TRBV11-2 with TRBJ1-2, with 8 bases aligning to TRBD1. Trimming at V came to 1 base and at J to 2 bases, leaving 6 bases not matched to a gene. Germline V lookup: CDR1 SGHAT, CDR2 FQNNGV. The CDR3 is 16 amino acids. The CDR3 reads CASSLGTGKENYGYTF. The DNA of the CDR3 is TGTGCCAGCAGCTTAGGGACAGGGAAAGAGAACTATGGCTACACCTTC.

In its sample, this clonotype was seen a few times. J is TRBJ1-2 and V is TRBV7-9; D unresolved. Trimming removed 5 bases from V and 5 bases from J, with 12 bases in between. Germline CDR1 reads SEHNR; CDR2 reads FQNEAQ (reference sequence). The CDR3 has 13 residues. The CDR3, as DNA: TGTGCCAGCAGCGCGGACGGCCTTTATGGCTACACCTTC. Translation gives CASSADGLYGYTF.

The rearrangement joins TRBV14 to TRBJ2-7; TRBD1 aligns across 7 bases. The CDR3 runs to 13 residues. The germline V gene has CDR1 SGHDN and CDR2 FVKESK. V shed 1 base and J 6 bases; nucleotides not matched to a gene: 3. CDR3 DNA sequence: TGTGCCAGCAGCCAAGTTCAGGGGGTCGAGCAGTACTTC. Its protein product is CASSQVQGVEQYF.

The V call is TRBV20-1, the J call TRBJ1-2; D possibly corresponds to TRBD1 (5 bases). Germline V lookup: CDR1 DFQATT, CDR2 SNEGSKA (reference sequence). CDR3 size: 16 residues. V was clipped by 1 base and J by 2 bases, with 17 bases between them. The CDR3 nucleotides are TGCAGTGCTAGAGTGCCGCCCTCCGGGGGGAACTATGGCTACACCTTC. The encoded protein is CSARVPPSGGNYGYTF.

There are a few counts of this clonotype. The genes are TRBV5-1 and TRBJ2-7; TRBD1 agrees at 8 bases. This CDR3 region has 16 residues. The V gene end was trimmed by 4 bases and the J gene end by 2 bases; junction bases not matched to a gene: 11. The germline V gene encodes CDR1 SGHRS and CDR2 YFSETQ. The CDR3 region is CASSVNSGTGPYEQYF. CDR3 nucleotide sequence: TGCGCCAGCAGCGTAAACTCCGGGACAGGACCCTACGAGCAGTACTTC.

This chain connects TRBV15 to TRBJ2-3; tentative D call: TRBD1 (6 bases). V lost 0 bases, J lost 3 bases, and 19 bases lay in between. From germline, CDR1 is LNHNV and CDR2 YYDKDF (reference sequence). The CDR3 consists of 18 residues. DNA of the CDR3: TGTGCCACCAGCAGAGACGGAGGTACAGGGCCACCGACAGATACGCAGTATTTT. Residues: CATSRDGGTGPPTDTQYF.

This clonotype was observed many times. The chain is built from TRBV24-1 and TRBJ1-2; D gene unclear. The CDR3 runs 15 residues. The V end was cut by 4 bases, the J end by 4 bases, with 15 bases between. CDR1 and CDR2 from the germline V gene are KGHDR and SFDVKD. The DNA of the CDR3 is TGTGCCACCAGTGACCCTGCGTTAGGGTTCTATGGCTACACCTTC. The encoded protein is CATSDPALGFYGYTF.

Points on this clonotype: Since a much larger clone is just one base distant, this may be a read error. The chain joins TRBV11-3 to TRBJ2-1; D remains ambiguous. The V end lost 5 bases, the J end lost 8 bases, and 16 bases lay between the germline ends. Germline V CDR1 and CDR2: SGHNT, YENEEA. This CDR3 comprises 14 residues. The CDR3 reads CASSPGQPVDEQFF. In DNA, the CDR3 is TGTGCCAGCAGCCCCGGGCAACCTGTAGATGAGCAGTTCTTC.

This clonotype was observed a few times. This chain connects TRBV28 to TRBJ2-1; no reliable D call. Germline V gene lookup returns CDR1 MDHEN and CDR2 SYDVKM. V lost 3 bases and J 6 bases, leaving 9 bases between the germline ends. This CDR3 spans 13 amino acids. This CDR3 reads CASSFGWGNEQFF. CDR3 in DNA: TGTGCCAGCAGTTTCGGATGGGGCAATGAGCAGTTCTTC. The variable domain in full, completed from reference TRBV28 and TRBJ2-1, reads DVKVTQSSRYLVKRTGEKVFLECVQDMDHENMFWYRQDPGLGLRLIYFSYDVKMKEKGDIPEGYSVSREKKERFSLILESASTNQTSMYLCASSFGWGNEQFFGPGTRLTVL.

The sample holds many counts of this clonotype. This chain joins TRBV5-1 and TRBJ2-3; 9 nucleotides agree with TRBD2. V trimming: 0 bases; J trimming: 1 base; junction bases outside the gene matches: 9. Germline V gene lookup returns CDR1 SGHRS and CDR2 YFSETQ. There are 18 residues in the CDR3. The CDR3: CASSLDVGLAPRTDTQYF. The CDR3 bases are TGCGCCAGCAGCTTGGACGTGGGACTAGCCCCGCGCACAGATACGCAGTATTTT.

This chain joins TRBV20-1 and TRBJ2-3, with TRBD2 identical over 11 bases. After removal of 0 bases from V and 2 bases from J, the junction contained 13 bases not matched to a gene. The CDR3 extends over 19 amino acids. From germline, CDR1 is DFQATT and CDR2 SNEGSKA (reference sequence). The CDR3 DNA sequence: TGCAGTGCTAGAGATCATAGCGGGAGGGCCGGGACGGACACAGATACGCAGTATTTT. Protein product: CSARDHSGRAGTDTDTQYF.

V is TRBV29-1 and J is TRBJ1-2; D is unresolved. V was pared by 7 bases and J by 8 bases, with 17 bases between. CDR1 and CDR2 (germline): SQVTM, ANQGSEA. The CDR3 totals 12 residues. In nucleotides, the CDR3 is TGCAGCGCCGGAGATTTAGGAGGGGGCTACACCTTC. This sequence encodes CSAGDLGGGYTF.

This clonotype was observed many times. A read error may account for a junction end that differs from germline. Here the CDR3 reads CASSFGSEQYF. The CDR3 region has the DNA TGCGCCAGCAGCTTCGGGTCTGAGCAGTACTTC. The genes are TRBV13 and TRBJ2-7; no clear D gene. Germline V gives CDR1 PRHDT, CDR2 FYEKMQ (reference sequence). The CDR3 is 11 residues long.